This T cell receptor beta chain was captured in a study of response to subunit inactivated influenza vaccine. Overall study results and limits: It was the authors' suggestion that each seasonal influenza vaccination recruits few new T cells.

MiXCR was run by TCRdb on the RT-PCR reads, yielding one entry per CDR3 protein. Here the sample spans some 600,000 distinct CDR3 sequences, 14% being singletons. Details on this clonotype: The antigen remains undetermined.

Material: PBMCs from blood, obtained around two weeks before vaccination. The clonotype comes from a man aged 50 to 59 who received an inactivated influenza vaccine.

The CDR3 DNA is TGCAGCGTTGTGTGGGGGGCCCTTGGCTACACCTTC. Amino acids: CSVVWGALGYTF. This chain connects TRBV29-1 to TRBJ1-2, with a tentative D call TRBD1 (6 bases). Trimming stripped 4 bases from V and 7 bases from J, with 13 bases between. From germline, CDR1 is SQVTM and CDR2 ANQGSEA. The CDR3 is made up of 12 amino acids. The variable domain in full, with the rest retrieved from reference TRBV29-1 and TRBJ1-2, is SAVISQKPSRDICQRGTSLTIQCQVDSQVTMMFWYRQQPGQSLTLIATANQGSEATYESGFVIDKFPISRPNLTFSTLTVSNMSPEDSSIYLCSVVWGALGYTFGSGTRLTVV.